The 14 T cell receptor beta chains below come from one sample, sequenced in a study of OX40 agonist ivuxolimab in advanced cancers. Libraries were prepared by immunoSEQ multiplex PCR; TCRdb keeps only in-frame clonotypes and omits some of them. The sample yields about 63,000 clones, around 85% seen once. Sequencing used CD4+ or CD8+ T cells sorted from blood, obtained in a trial of the OX40 agonist ivuxolimab. The receptors stem from an adult with an advanced solid tumor such as melanoma, head and neck, liver or kidney cancer.

V and J are TRBV9 and TRBJ2-1; TRBD2 matches at 12 bases. The V gene end was trimmed by 0 bases and the J gene end by 8 bases; junction bases not matched to a gene: 9. There are 17 residues in the CDR3. From germline, CDR1 is SGDLS and CDR2 YYNGEE. The CDR3 DNA sequence: TGTGCCAGCAGCGTAGCTAGCGGGGGGGCCGTAGGTTATGAGCAGTTCTTC. This translates into CASSVASGGAVGYEQFF.

This chain uses TRBV25-1 with TRBJ2-5; a weak D match, TRBD1 (6 bases). Between the trimmed V and J ends, which lost 6 bases and 9 bases, there was a span of 20 bases. The CDR3 consists of 14 residues. Germline CDR1 MGHDK, CDR2 SYGVNS. CDR3 amino acids: CASSPSGAPGAQYF. The CDR3 DNA is TGTGCCAGCAGCCCCTCCGGGGCCCCAGGGGCCCAGTACTTC.

CDR3 DNA: TGTGCCAGCAGATTCTTAATAGCACACAATCGCACTGAAGCTTTCTTT. This sequence encodes CASRFLIAHNRTEAFF. The J gene is TRBJ1-1, the V gene TRBV21-1. TRBV21-1 is assigned pseudogene status. The CDR3 is 16 amino acids.

The gene calls are TRBV30 and TRBJ1-5; maybe TRBD1 (5 bases). Trimming removed 1 base from V and 0 bases from J, with 7 bases in between. The CDR3 is made up of 14 amino acids. From germline, CDR1 is GTSNPN and CDR2 SVGIG (reference sequence). CDR3 DNA: TGTGCCTGGAGTGCGGGGCTTAGCAATCAGCCCCAGCATTTT. This encodes CAWSAGLSNQPQHF.

The CDR3 DNA follows: TGCGCCAGCAGCCAAGGTGTAGCGCTCGGGTCCTACGAGCAGTACTTC. This sequence encodes CASSQGVALGSYEQYF. The chain employs TRBV4-1 and TRBJ2-7; maybe TRBD2 (5 bases). The CDR3 is 16 amino acids. The germline CDR1 and CDR2 sequences are MGHRA and YSYEKL. V was clipped by 1 base and J by 1 base, with 14 bases between them.

Only one count was recorded for this clone. This rearrangement joins TRBV6-6 to TRBJ1-1; no firm D call. The CDR3 loop spans 13 amino acids. Germline loops: CDR1 MNHNY, CDR2 SVGAGI (reference sequence). V gave up 0 bases and J gave up 4 bases, with 6 bases separating them. The CDR3: CASSYSGGTEAFF. The DNA of the CDR3 is TGTGCCAGCAGTTACTCAGGAGGCACTGAAGCTTTCTTT.

CDR3 nucleotide sequence: TGTGCCAGCAGGCCCTGGGACAGGGTCTTCGGCTACACCTTC. Its translation: CASRPWDRVFGYTF. The chain is built from TRBV2 and TRBJ1-2, with 9 nucleotides matching TRBD1. Germline-derived CDR1 and CDR2 are SNHLY and FYNNEI. The V gene end was trimmed by 6 bases and the J gene end by 8 bases; junction bases not matched to a gene: 10. The CDR3 contains 14 residues.

The rearrangement joins TRBV7-9 to TRBJ2-2; weak D call: TRBD1 (6 bases). The CDR3 runs 14 residues. Trimming pared 2 bases from V and 6 bases from J, leaving 10 bases between. From germline, CDR1 is SEHNR and CDR2 FQNEAQ (reference sequence). In nucleotides, the CDR3 is TGTGCCAGCAGCTTAACACAGGGATCCGGGGAGCTGTTTTTT. It is translated as CASSLTQGSGELFF.

The chain uses TRBV6-1 and TRBJ1-5; 7 bases are shared with TRBD1. With V trimmed by 4 bases and J by 2 bases, 2 bases remained unmatched. There are 14 residues in the CDR3. Germline V gene data show CDR1 as MNHNS and CDR2 as SASEGT. CDR3 sequence: CASSGQGRNQPQHF. The CDR3 nucleotides are TGTGCCAGCAGTGGACAGGGACGCAATCAGCCCCAGCATTTT.

The rearrangement links TRBV4-1 to TRBJ1-2, with no clear D. This CDR3 has 14 residues. Trimming took off 3 bases at V and 4 bases at J, with 12 bases between the two ends. Germline V gene data show CDR1 as MGHRA and CDR2 as YSYEKL. The CDR3 reads CASSQTANSYGYTF. CDR3 bases: TGCGCCAGCAGCCAGACTGCTAACAGCTATGGCTACACCTTC.

V usage is TRBV4-1 and J usage is TRBJ2-1; weak D call: TRBD1 (5 bases). CDR1 and CDR2 (germline): MGHRA, YSYEKL. V was clipped by 0 bases and J by 10 bases, with 7 bases between them. This CDR3 is 12 amino acids long. This CDR3 reads CASSQEWGEQFF. Written as DNA, the CDR3 is TGCGCCAGCAGCCAAGAATGGGGCGAGCAGTTCTTC.

The chain employs TRBV2 and TRBJ2-7, with 14 bases identical to TRBD2. This CDR3 is built from 17 residues. Germline V gene lookup returns CDR1 SNHLY and CDR2 FYNNEI. J lost 9 bases, V lost 2 bases, and 12 bases had no gene match. Written as DNA, the CDR3 is TGTGCCAGCAGTGAAAGGCGACTAGCGGGGGGGCGTCCCGTGCAGTACTTC. Protein sequence: CASSERRLAGGRPVQYF.

The chain is built from TRBV19 and TRBJ1-4, with D uncertain. The CDR3 loop spans 12 amino acids. Germline V lookup: CDR1 LNHDA, CDR2 SQIVND (reference sequence). V was cut by 0 bases and J by 11 bases, with 7 bases left in between. The CDR3 DNA reads TGTGCCAGTAGTATAGACCGGGATAAACTGTTTTTT. Amino acids: CASSIDRDKLFF.

This rearrangement joins TRBV7-2 to TRBJ2-3; 10 bases line up with TRBD2. Germline CDR1 SGHTA, CDR2 FQGNSA. Trimming took 5 bases from V and 5 from J; bases not matched to a gene: 7. CDR3 size: 15 residues. In DNA, the CDR3 is TGTGCCAGCAGCAGGAGCGGGGGGGCCATAGATACGCAGTATTTT. This gives the protein CASSRSGGAIDTQYF.